This T cell receptor (beta chain) was recovered during a study of blood T cell repertoires in COVID-19. Measured with immunoSEQ multiplex PCR; TCRdb has only the in-frame clones, and not every one. The sample shows about 170,000 clones, 70% to 90% of them seen only once. The specimen sequenced was peripheral blood. The clonotype comes from a man in his fifties who had recovered from COVID-19.

The CDR3 spells CASSPSLGLQNTGELFF. The DNA for the CDR3 is TGTGCCAGCAGCCCATCCCTTGGACTACAGAACACCGGGGAGCTGTTTTTT. V is TRBV28 and J is TRBJ2-2; possibly TRBD2 for D (6 bases). This CDR3 region has 17 residues. Trimming removed 6 bases at V and 1 base at J, with 18 bases between. Germline values: CDR1 MDHEN, CDR2 SYDVKM.